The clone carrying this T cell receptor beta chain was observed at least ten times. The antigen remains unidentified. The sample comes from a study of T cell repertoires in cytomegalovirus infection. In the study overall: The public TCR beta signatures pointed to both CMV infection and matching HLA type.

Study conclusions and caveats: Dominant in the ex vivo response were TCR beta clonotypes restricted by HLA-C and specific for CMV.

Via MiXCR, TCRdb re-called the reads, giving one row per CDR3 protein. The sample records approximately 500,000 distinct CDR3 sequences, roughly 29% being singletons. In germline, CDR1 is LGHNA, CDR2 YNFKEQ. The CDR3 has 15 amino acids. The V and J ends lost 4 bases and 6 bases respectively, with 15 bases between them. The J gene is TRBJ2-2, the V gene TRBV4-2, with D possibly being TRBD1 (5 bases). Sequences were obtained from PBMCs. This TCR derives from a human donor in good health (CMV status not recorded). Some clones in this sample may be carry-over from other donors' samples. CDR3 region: CASSPNRLGAGELFF. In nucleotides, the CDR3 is TGTGCCAGCAGCCCCAACCGGCTAGGGGCCGGGGAGCTGTTTTTT.